This section outlines one T cell receptor (beta chain) sequence together with its context. The CDR3 loop spans 15 amino acids. The V gene's germline CDR1 is MNHNS and CDR2 SASEGT. Losses at the gene ends were 8 bases for V and 4 bases for J; bases not matched to a gene: 9. The data belong to a study of T-cell reconstitution after alpha-beta-depleted transplantation in children. The TCRbeta library was prepared with unique molecular identifiers. TCRdb itself ran the PCR reads through MiXCR, one entry per CDR3 protein. The top ten hold under 30% of the sample, which has around 450,000 distinct CDR3 sequences, around 15% seen once.

The sequence was collected from a boy in the first two years of life who had a stem cell transplant for Wiskott-Aldrich syndrome, so the T cells may come from the graft donor. Sequenced here: PBMCs, mostly from graft donor cells, sampled 360 days after TCRalphabeta/CD19-depleted stem cell transplant. The chain recombines TRBV6-1 with TRBJ2-7; 12 bases match TRBD2. DNA for the CDR3: TGTGCCAGCCGCGAGACTAGCGGGAGAGGGTACGAGCAGTACTTC. Its translation is CASRETSGRGYEQYF.